This is a list of T cell receptor beta chains from one sample in a study of human T cells and chemical hapten exposure. From the RACE reads, TCRdb called clonotypes with MiXCR, one entry per CDR3 protein. The repertoire includes around 67,000 distinct CDR3 sequences, over 6.5% of them detected once, and 3% to 4.5% sits in the top ten. This specimen consisted of whole blood, obtained in connection with sensitization to the hapten diphenylcyclopropenone (DPC). These receptor sequences come from a woman aged 45-59 years with alopecia areata. Some clones in this sample may be carry-over from other donors' samples. Both conserved end residues are part of each CDR3. The order of the fields is clone size, V gene, D gene, J gene, CDR3 protein, CDR3 DNA. A D gene is named only where the DNA matches it firmly. Some rows have no size entry. The others give once, few or many, or a class for an expanded clone.

size: many; V: TRBV20-1; D: .; J: TRBJ1-1; CDR3: CSAIGGGRGTDTEAFF; DNA: TGCAGTGCTATTGGAGGGGGGAGAGGTACGGACACTGAAGCTTTCTTT
size: many; V: TRBV11-2; D: .; J: TRBJ1-5; CDR3: CASSLDYRSRSNQPQHF; DNA: TGTGCCAGCAGCTTAGATTACAGGTCCCGTAGCAATCAGCCCCAGCATTTT
size: .; V: TRBV4-2; D: TRBD1; J: TRBJ2-1; CDR3: CASSRTGTVSYNEQFF; DNA: TGTGCCAGCAGCCGAACTGGGACAGTCTCCTACAATGAGCAGTTCTTC
size: .; V: TRBV27; D: TRBD1; J: TRBJ1-6; CDR3: CASSFSTGVASPLHF; DNA: TGTGCCAGCAGTTTTAGTACAGGGGTTGCTTCACCCCTCCACTTT
size: many; V: TRBV28; D: .; J: TRBJ2-3; CDR3: CASSSPLDIASTDTQYF; DNA: TGTGCCAGCAGTTCGCCTCTGGACATTGCTAGCACAGATACGCAGTATTTT
size: .; V: TRBV12-3/TRBV12-4; D: .; J: TRBJ1-4; CDR3: CASSWSENEKLFF; DNA: TGTGCCAGCAGTTGGTCGGAAAATGAAAAACTGTTTTTT
size: many; V: TRBV4-2; D: .; J: TRBJ2-1; CDR3: CASSQEDRSYNEQFF; DNA: TGTGCCAGCAGCCAAGAGGACCGCAGCTACAATGAGCAGTTCTTC
size: few; V: TRBV4-1; D: .; J: TRBJ1-4; CDR3: CASSPVGRNEKLFF; DNA: TGCGCCAGCAGCCCAGTCGGCCGTAATGAAAAACTGTTTTTT
size: many; V: TRBV5-6; D: .; J: TRBJ1-1; CDR3: CASSLGGSTEAFF; DNA: TGTGCCAGCAGCCTCGGGGGGAGCACTGAAGCTTTCTTT
size: many; V: TRBV6-1; D: .; J: TRBJ1-3; CDR3: CASSVWGSSGNTIYF; DNA: TGTGCCAGCAGTGTGTGGGGCTCCTCTGGAAACACCATATATTTT
size: medium-sized; V: TRBV7-2; D: .; J: TRBJ1-6; CDR3: CASSLADSLPLHF; DNA: TGTGCCAGCAGCTTGGCAGATTCTTTACCCCTCCACTTT
size: many; V: TRBV6-6; D: .; J: TRBJ1-2; CDR3: CATESGGRGNYGYTF; DNA: TGTGCCACCGAAAGCGGCGGGCGCGGAAACTATGGCTACACCTTC
size: .; V: TRBV10-3; D: TRBD1; J: TRBJ1-1; CDR3: CAIGRTGDTEAFF; DNA: TGTGCCATCGGGAGGACAGGGGACACTGAAGCTTTCTTT
size: few; V: TRBV6-1; D: .; J: TRBJ2-3; CDR3: CASRWGGTDTQYF; DNA: TGTGCCAGCAGATGGGGAGGCACAGATACGCAGTATTTT
size: .; V: TRBV6-2/TRBV6-3; D: .; J: TRBJ2-6; CDR3: CASSLYFGGANVLTF; DNA: TGTGCCAGCAGTCTCTATTTTGGCGGGGCCAACGTCCTGACTTTC
size: few; V: TRBV29-1; D: .; J: TRBJ2-2; CDR3: CSVDRGATGELFF; DNA: TGCAGCGTGGACCGTGGGGCCACCGGGGAGCTGTTTTTT
size: few; V: TRBV6-1; D: TRBD2; J: TRBJ2-3; CDR3: CASSEWGLAGGMDTQYF; DNA: TGTGCCAGCAGTGAATGGGGACTAGCGGGGGGGATGGATACGCAGTATTTT
size: few; V: TRBV12-3/TRBV12-4; D: TRBD1; J: TRBJ1-6; CDR3: CASSLIGTATMNSPLHF; DNA: TGTGCCAGCAGTTTAATTGGGACAGCGACGATGAATTCACCCCTCCACTTT
size: few; V: TRBV5-1; D: .; J: TRBJ2-2; CDR3: CASSTQDSTTGELFF; DNA: TGCGCCAGCAGCACACAGGACTCGACCACCGGGGAGCTGTTTTTT
size: many; V: TRBV20-1; D: TRBD1; J: TRBJ1-1; CDR3: CSARQGARGEAFF; DNA: TGCAGTGCTAGACAGGGGGCGCGGGGTGAAGCTTTCTTT
size: .; V: TRBV29-1; D: .; J: TRBJ1-2; CDR3: CSVEDAGEANYGYTF; DNA: TGCAGCGTTGAAGATGCGGGGGAGGCTAACTATGGCTACACCTTC
size: .; V: TRBV6-5; D: .; J: TRBJ2-1; CDR3: CASSYRPWGYNEQFF; DNA: TGTGCCAGCAGTTACAGACCCTGGGGCTACAATGAGCAGTTCTTC
size: .; V: TRBV5-1; D: .; J: TRBJ2-3; CDR3: CASSLQGVDTDTQYF; DNA: TGCGCCAGCAGCTTACAGGGAGTCGACACAGATACGCAGTATTTT
size: .; V: TRBV20-1; D: .; J: TRBJ1-4; CDR3: CSAVGGKLFF; DNA: TGCAGTGCTGTGGGTGGGAAACTGTTTTTT
size: many; V: TRBV20-1; D: .; J: TRBJ1-5; CDR3: CSALTQGGVNQPQHF; DNA: TGCAGTGCCCTAACCCAGGGAGGGGTAAATCAGCCCCAGCATTTT
size: .; V: TRBV3-1; D: .; J: TRBJ1-6; CDR3: CASSPPDHYNSPLHF; DNA: TGTGCCAGCTCCCCCCCGGACCATTATAATTCACCCCTCCACTTT
size: .; V: TRBV7-2; D: TRBD1; J: TRBJ1-3; CDR3: CASSPGQVSGNTIYF; DNA: TGTGCCAGCAGCCCGGGACAGGTCTCTGGAAACACCATATATTTT
size: .; V: TRBV27; D: .; J: TRBJ2-3; CDR3: CASNFRAGRTDTQYF; DNA: TGTGCCAGCAATTTTAGAGCCGGCCGCACAGATACGCAGTATTTT
size: .; V: TRBV6-5; D: .; J: TRBJ2-6; CDR3: CVSSYSGTFGSGANVLTF; DNA: TGTGTCAGCAGTTACTCCGGGACCTTTGGTTCTGGGGCCAACGTCCTGACTTTC
size: few; V: TRBV6-2/TRBV6-3; D: .; J: TRBJ2-7; CDR3: CASSYARVDPTLRAYF; DNA: TGTGCCAGCAGTTATGCCAGGGTTGATCCCACTCTACGAGCTTACTTC
size: .; V: TRBV2; D: .; J: TRBJ1-2; CDR3: CASRERPFF; DNA: TGTGCCAGCAGGGAGAGACCCTTCTTC
size: few; V: TRBV25-1; D: TRBD1; J: TRBJ2-2; CDR3: CASRPGTGGMFF; DNA: TGTGCCAGCAGGCCCGGGACAGGGGGGATGTTTTTT
size: few; V: TRBV4-2; D: .; J: TRBJ2-1; CDR3: CASSPSTVGEQFF; DNA: TGTGCCAGCAGCCCATCTACGGTCGGTGAGCAGTTCTTC
size: few; V: TRBV11-3; D: .; J: TRBJ2-7; CDR3: CASSLEAENEQYF; DNA: TGTGCCAGCAGCTTAGAAGCTGAGAACGAGCAGTACTTC
size: few; V: TRBV28; D: .; J: TRBJ2-7; CDR3: CASSFFNYEQYF; DNA: TGTGCCAGCAGCTTTTTCAACTACGAGCAGTACTTC
size: .; V: TRBV7-9; D: .; J: TRBJ1-1; CDR3: CASSLEGFRTEAFF; DNA: TGTGCCAGCAGCTTAGAGGGGTTTAGGACTGAAGCTTTCTTT
size: few; V: TRBV10-3; D: TRBD2; J: TRBJ2-7; CDR3: CAISELASGGTYEQYF; DNA: TGTGCCATCAGTGAGCTAGCCAGCGGGGGGACCTACGAGCAGTACTTC
size: few; V: TRBV5-6; D: TRBD1; J: TRBJ1-2; CDR3: CASSPDRRPNYGYTF; DNA: TGTGCCAGCAGCCCGGACAGGCGTCCTAACTATGGCTACACCTTC
size: .; V: TRBV20-1; D: .; J: TRBJ1-4; CDR3: CSARDSGPNEKLFF; DNA: TGCAGTGCTAGAGATAGCGGACCTAATGAAAAACTGTTTTTT
size: many; V: TRBV4-3; D: .; J: TRBJ1-5; CDR3: CASSQDGDQPQHF; DNA: TGCGCCAGCAGCCAAGATGGCGATCAGCCCCAGCATTTT